This is a list of T cell receptor beta chains from one sample in a study of blood T cell repertoires in COVID-19. TCRdb's copy holds only in-frame clones and misses some; the assay was immunoSEQ multiplex PCR. Here the sample spans 200,000 to 300,000 clones, roughly four fifths being singletons. Sequenced input: peripheral blood. The receptors derive from a woman of 80 years or more with COVID-19, enrolled during active disease. CDR3s include the opening cysteine and the closing phenylalanine or tryptophan.

cdr3_aa: CASSPTDRGRNTEAFF; v_call: TRBV7-3; j_call: TRBJ1-1
cdr3_aa: CASRLDYMNTEAFF; v_call: TRBV5-4; j_call: TRBJ1-1
cdr3_aa: CAWRTWGGWTDTQYF; v_call: TRBV30; j_call: TRBJ2-3
cdr3_aa: CASSQERQSGETQYF; v_call: TRBV4-2; j_call: TRBJ2-5
cdr3_aa: CASSTQRGVYNEQFF; v_call: TRBV4-2; j_call: TRBJ2-1
cdr3_aa: CASSLGQGADYGYTF; v_call: TRBV5-1; j_call: TRBJ1-2
cdr3_aa: CASSVGDRVEKLFF; v_call: TRBV9; j_call: TRBJ1-4
cdr3_aa: CASSDAYWNTIYF; v_call: TRBV10-2; j_call: TRBJ1-3
cdr3_aa: CASSSMGGGSSDF; v_call: TRBV7-2; j_call: TRBJ2-5
cdr3_aa: CASKRTGDQPQHF; v_call: TRBV2; j_call: TRBJ1-5
cdr3_aa: CASTRGGGSHHTQYF; v_call: TRBV28; j_call: TRBJ2-3
cdr3_aa: CASSETALKAEAFF; v_call: TRBV25-1; j_call: TRBJ1-1
cdr3_aa: CASSHRGSGELFF; v_call: TRBV12-3/TRBV12-4; j_call: TRBJ2-2
cdr3_aa: CASRKDWGGTGELFF; v_call: TRBV6-5; j_call: TRBJ2-2
cdr3_aa: CASSRGSYEQYF; v_call: TRBV7-9; j_call: TRBJ2-7
cdr3_aa: CASSLNRAEAFF; v_call: TRBV13; j_call: TRBJ1-1
cdr3_aa: CASSLQGQEKLFF; v_call: TRBV12-3/TRBV12-4; j_call: TRBJ1-4
cdr3_aa: CASSLPLGQGDGYTF; v_call: TRBV4-1; j_call: TRBJ1-2
cdr3_aa: CARSFRNEQFF; v_call: TRBV7-5; j_call: TRBJ2-1
cdr3_aa: CATYGTSGAYEQYF; v_call: TRBV7-8; j_call: TRBJ2-7
cdr3_aa: CASSYSSPLNYGYTF; v_call: TRBV6-5; j_call: TRBJ1-2
cdr3_aa: CSASKRQGVLDNEQFF; v_call: TRBV20-1; j_call: TRBJ2-1
cdr3_aa: CASSPRDYEQYF; v_call: TRBV18; j_call: TRBJ2-7
cdr3_aa: CASSLSNTGELFF; v_call: TRBV7-2; j_call: TRBJ2-2
cdr3_aa: CASSRTVNQPQHF; v_call: TRBV2; j_call: TRBJ1-5
cdr3_aa: CASSLLVGGNTGELFF; v_call: TRBV5-1; j_call: TRBJ2-2
cdr3_aa: CASRRDSYEQYF; v_call: TRBV2; j_call: TRBJ2-7